This T cell receptor beta chain came from a study of cytomegalovirus exposure and HLA in healthy donors. Overall study findings and caveats: TCR beta sequences reportedly predicted most subjects' HLA-A and HLA-B alleles accurately.

60 Vbeta and 13 Jbeta primers were used in PCR. TCRdb's copy holds only in-frame clones and misses some; the assay was immunoSEQ multiplex PCR. The table shows more than 60,000 clones, with approximately 81% occurring only once. The trim removed 5 bases at V and 8 bases at J, leaving 12 bases unmatched. CDR3 length: 16 amino acids. The germline gives CDR1 LNHDA, CDR2 SQIVND (reference sequence). This clone was picked up a small number of times. Its specificity is unknown. The rearrangement joins TRBV19 to TRBJ1-6, with 7 bases identical to TRBD1. Sequenced input: PBMCs. The TCR originated in a woman between 40 and 55 years old in good health and CMV-seropositive. CDR3 DNA: TGTGCCAGTAGTTTATACGAGGGGGCTTTTGATTCACCCCTCCACTTT. This translates into CASSLYEGAFDSPLHF.